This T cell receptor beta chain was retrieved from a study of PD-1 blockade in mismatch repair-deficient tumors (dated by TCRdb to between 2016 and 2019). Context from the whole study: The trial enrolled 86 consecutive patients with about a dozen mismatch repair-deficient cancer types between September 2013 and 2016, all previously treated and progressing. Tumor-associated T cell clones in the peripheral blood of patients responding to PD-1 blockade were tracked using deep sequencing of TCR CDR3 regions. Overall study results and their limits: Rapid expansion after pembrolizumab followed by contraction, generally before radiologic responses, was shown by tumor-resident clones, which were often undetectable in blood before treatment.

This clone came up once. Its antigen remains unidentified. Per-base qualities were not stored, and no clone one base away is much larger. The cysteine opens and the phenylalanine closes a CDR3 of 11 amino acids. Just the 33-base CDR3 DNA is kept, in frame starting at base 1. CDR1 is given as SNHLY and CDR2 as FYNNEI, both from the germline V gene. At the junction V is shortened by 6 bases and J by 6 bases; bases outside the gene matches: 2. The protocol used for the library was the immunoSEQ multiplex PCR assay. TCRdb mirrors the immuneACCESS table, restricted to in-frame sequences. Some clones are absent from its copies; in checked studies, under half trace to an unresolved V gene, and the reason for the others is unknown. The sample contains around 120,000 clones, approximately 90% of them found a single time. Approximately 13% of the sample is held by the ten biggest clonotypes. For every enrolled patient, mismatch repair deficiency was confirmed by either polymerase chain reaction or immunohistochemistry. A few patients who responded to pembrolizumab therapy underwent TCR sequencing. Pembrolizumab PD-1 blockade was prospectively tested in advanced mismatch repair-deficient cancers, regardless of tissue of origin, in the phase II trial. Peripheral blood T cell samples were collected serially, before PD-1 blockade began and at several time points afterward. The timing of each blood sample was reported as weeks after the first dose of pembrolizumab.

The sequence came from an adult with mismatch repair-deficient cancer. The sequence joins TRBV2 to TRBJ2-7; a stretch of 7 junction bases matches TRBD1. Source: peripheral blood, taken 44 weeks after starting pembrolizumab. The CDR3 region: CASRAGGEQYF. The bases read TGTGCCAGCAGGGCAGGGGGCGAGCAGTACTTC.